This T cell receptor (beta chain) was sequenced for a study of T cell repertoires in cytomegalovirus infection. Study-level results: The study found HLA-C-restricted CMV-specific TCR beta clonotypes dominating the ex vivo response. Carriage of CMV together with the relevant HLA was identifiable through cumulative public TCR beta family frequency.

Many counts were recorded for this clonotype. Its antigen is unidentified. Each CDR3 protein gets one entry after TCRdb re-called the reads with MiXCR. The sample includes around 440,000 distinct CDR3 sequences, around 10% of them seen just once. CDR3 length: 14 residues. V lost 0 bases and J lost 8, with 13 bases in between. The germline V gene has CDR1 MNHEY and CDR2 SVGEGT. This clonotype was sampled from a human donor in good health (CMV status not recorded). Some clones in this sample may be carry-over from other donors' samples. The sample taken for sequencing was PBMCs. This rearrangement joins TRBV6-2 or TRBV6-3 to TRBJ1-2; the D is unclear. The CDR3: CASSYSAGRRGYTF. CDR3 coding DNA: TGTGCCAGCAGTTACTCGGCGGGGAGACGGGGCTACACCTTC.